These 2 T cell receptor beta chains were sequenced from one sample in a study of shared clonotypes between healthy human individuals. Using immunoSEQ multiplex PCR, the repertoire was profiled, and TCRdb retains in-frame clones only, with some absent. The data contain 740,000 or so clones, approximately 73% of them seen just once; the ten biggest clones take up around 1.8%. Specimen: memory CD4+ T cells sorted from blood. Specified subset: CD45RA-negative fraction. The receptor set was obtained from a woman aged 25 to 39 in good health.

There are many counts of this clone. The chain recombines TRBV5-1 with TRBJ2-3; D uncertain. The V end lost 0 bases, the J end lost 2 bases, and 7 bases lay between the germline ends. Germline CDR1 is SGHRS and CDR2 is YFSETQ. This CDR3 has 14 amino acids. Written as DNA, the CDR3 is TGCGCCAGCAGCTTGGTAGCAGTCACAGATACGCAGTATTTT. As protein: CASSLVAVTDTQYF.

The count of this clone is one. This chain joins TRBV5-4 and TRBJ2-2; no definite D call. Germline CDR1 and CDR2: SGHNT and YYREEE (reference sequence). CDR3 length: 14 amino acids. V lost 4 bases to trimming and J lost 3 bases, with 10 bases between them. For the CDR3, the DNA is TGTGCCAGCAGCCTTCCACTGGACACCGGGGAGCTGTTTTTT. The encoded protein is CASSLPLDTGELFF.